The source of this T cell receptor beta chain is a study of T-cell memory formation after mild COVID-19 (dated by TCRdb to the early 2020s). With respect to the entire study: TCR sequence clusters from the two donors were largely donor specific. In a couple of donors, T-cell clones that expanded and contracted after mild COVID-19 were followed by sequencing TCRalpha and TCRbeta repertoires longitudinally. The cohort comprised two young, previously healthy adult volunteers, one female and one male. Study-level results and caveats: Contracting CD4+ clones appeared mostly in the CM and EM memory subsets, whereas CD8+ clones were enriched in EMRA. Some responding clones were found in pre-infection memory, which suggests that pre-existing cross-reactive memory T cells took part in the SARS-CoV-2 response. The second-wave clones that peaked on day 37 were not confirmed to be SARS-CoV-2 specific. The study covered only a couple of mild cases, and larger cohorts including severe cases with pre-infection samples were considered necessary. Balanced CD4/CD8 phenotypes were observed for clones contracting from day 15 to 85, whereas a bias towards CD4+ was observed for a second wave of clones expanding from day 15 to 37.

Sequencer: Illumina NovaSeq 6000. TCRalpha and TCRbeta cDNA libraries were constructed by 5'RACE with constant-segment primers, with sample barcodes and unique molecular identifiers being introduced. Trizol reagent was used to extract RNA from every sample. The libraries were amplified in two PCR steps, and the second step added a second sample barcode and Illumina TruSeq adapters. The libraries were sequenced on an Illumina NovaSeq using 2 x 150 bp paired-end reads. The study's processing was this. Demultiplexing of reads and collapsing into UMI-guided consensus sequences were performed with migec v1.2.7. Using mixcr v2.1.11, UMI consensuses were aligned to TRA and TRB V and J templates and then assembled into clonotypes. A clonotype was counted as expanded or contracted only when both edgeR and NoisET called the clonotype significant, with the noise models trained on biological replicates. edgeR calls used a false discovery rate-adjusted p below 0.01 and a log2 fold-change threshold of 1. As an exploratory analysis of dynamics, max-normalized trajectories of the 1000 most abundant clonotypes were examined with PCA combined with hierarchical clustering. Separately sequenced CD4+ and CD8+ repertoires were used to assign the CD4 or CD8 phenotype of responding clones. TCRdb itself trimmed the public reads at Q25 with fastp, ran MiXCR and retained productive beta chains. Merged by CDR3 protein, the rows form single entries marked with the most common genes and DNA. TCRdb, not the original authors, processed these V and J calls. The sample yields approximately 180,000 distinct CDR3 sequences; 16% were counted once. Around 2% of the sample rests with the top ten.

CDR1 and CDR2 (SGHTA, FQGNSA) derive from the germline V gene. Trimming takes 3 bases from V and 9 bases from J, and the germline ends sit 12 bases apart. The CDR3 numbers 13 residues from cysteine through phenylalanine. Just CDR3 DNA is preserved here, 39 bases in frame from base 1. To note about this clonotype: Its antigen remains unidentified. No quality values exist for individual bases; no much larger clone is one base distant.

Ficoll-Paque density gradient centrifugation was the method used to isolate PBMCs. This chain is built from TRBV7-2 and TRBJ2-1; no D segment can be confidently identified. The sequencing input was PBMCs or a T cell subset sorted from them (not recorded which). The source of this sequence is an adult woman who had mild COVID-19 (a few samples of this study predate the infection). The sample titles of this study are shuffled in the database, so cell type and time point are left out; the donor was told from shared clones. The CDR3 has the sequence CASSFTPTGEQFF. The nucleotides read TGTGCCAGCAGCTTTACACCGACCGGTGAGCAGTTCTTC.